These 14 T cell receptor beta chains share one sample of origin, sequenced in a study of T-cell reconstitution after alpha-beta-depleted transplantation in children. Preparation of the TCRbeta library involved a method that used unique molecular identifiers. TCRdb fed the PCR reads into MiXCR, producing one record per CDR3 protein. The table has about 410,000 distinct CDR3 sequences, roughly 21% seen once. The source material was PBMCs from the stem cell graft donor, sampled from the stem cell graft. The receptors stem from a human donor who donated a stem cell graft to a child with acute myeloid leukemia.

V and J are TRBV7-2 and TRBJ2-1, with D hard to call. The CDR3 is made up of 11 amino acids. The V and J ends lost 5 bases and 9 bases respectively, with 8 bases between them. From germline, CDR1 is SGHTA and CDR2 FQGNSA. The CDR3 nucleotides read TGTGCCAGCAGCGGGTTCGGTGAGCAGTTCTTC. The encoded protein is CASSGFGEQFF.

V gene TRBV9 combines with J gene TRBJ2-3; D call uncertain. V gave up 2 bases and J gave up 2 bases, with 6 bases separating them. The CDR3 contains 13 residues. Germline assignment: CDR1 SGDLS and CDR2 YYNGEE. CDR3 DNA sequence: TGTGCCAGCAGCGTCGCATACACAGATACGCAGTATTTT. Its protein product is CASSVAYTDTQYF. The full variable domain, with the rest looked up from reference TRBV9 and TRBJ2-3, is DSGVTQTPKHLITATGQRVTLRCSPRSGDLSVYWYQQSLDQGLQFLIQYYNGEERAKGNILERFSAQQFPDLHSELNLSSLELGDSALYFCASSVAYTDTQYFGPGTRLTVL.

CDR3 bases: TGTGCCAGCAGCCCCCGGGACTCCCAGGCCAATATAGAGCAGTTCTTC. Translation: CASSPRDSQANIEQFF. The chain joins TRBV7-2 to TRBJ2-1, with TRBD2 as a possible D gene (6 bases). Germline assignment: CDR1 SGHTA and CDR2 FQGNSA. The CDR3 extends over 16 amino acids. V was trimmed by 5 bases and J by 10 bases, leaving 24 bases between them. The complete variable domain, with remaining parts taken from reference TRBV7-2 and TRBJ2-1, reads GAGVSQSPSNKVTEKGKDVELRCDPISGHTALYWYRQSLGQGLEFLIYFQGNSAPDKSGLPSDRFSAERTGGSVSTLTIQRTQQEDSAVYLCASSPRDSQANIEQFFGPGTRLTVL.

V and J are TRBV3-1 and TRBJ1-3, with TRBD1 matching 9 bases. CDR3 size: 13 residues. CDR1 and CDR2 from the germline V gene are LGHDT and YNNKEL (reference sequence). The junction had 9 bases not matched to a gene; V was cut back by 3 bases and J by 15 bases. The CDR3: CASSHGEQGAQYF. In DNA, the CDR3 is TGTGCCAGCAGCCATGGGGAACAGGGGGCCCAATATTTT.

The chain is built from TRBV27 and TRBJ2-7; 7 nucleotides match TRBD1. Germline loops: CDR1 MNHEY, CDR2 SMNVEV (reference sequence). With V trimmed by 6 bases and J by 0 bases, 5 bases remained unmatched. The CDR3 runs to 14 residues. CDR3 coding DNA: TGTGCCAGCAGGCCGGGACAGCCCTCCTACGAGCAGTACTTC. Translation: CASRPGQPSYEQYF.

Many counts were recorded for this clonotype. The chain combines TRBV29-1 with TRBJ2-7, with unresolved D. This CDR3 is 10 amino acids long. In germline, CDR1 is SQVTM, CDR2 ANQGSEA. Trimming took 0 bases from V and 7 from J, leaving 4 bases between them. The CDR3 region has the DNA TGCAGCGTTGAAGACCGTGAGCAGTACTTC. It codes for CSVEDREQYF.

This chain links TRBV6-5 with TRBJ2-1; TRBD2 aligns across 11 bases. Germline-derived CDR1 and CDR2 are MNHEY and SVGAGI. The V and J ends lost 2 bases and 9 bases, in that order; junction bases with no gene match: 9. The CDR3 covers 16 residues. CDR3 protein: CASSYVTSGSMGEQFF. The CDR3 DNA reads as TGTGCCAGCAGTTACGTAACTAGCGGGAGCATGGGTGAGCAGTTCTTC.

This clonotype was seen ten or more times. The genes are TRBV6-1 and TRBJ2-7, with 10 bases that match TRBD2. Germline values: CDR1 MNHNS, CDR2 SASEGT. The CDR3 spans 15 residues. The V gene end was trimmed by 5 bases and the J gene end by 5 bases; junction bases not matched to a gene: 9. CDR3 sequence (DNA): TGTGCCAGCAGTCTCCGGCTAGCGGGAGTTCACGAGCAGTACTTC. Translated: CASSLRLAGVHEQYF.

This clonotype was seen more than once but under ten times. The chain joins TRBV12-3 or TRBV12-4 to TRBJ1-1; no clear D. The CDR3 has 12 residues. Trimming removed 6 bases at V and 8 bases at J, with 13 bases between. The CDR3 coding sequence is TGTGCCAGCAGCTCAAGGGTGACAGAAGCTTTCTTT. Residues: CASSSRVTEAFF.

The chain carries TRBV27 and TRBJ2-1, with TRBD1 matching 8 bases. Germline V gene data show CDR1 as MNHEY and CDR2 as SMNVEV (reference sequence). The length of the CDR3 is 15 residues. Trimming removed 5 bases from V and 8 bases from J; junction bases left unmatched: 11. CDR3 sequence reads: CASSRGQGRIDEQFF. The CDR3 DNA reads TGTGCCAGCAGTAGAGGACAGGGTAGGATAGATGAGCAGTTCTTC.

This clonotype showed up just a few times. This sequence joins TRBV24-1 and TRBJ1-2; D call uncertain. Looked up from germline, CDR1 is KGHDR and CDR2 is SFDVKD. V was pared by 2 bases and J by 3 bases, with 9 bases between. CDR3 size: 14 residues. The DNA for the CDR3 is TGTGCCACCAGTGATTCCAAGGGCGACTATGGCTACACCTTC. Protein sequence: CATSDSKGDYGYTF.

Ten or more counts support this clonotype. The V and J genes are TRBV29-1 and TRBJ2-7; 7 bases align to TRBD2. This CDR3 has 12 residues. Unmatched junction bases numbered 4, after V lost 4 bases and J lost 4 bases. Germline CDR1 is SQVTM and CDR2 is ANQGSEA. The CDR3 DNA follows: TGCAGCGTTGTAGCTAGCGGATACGAGCAGTACTTC. Translated: CSVVASGYEQYF.

The chain uses TRBV12-3 or TRBV12-4 and TRBJ1-1; D might be TRBD1 (5 bases). This CDR3 comprises 12 residues. The V end lost 6 bases, the J end lost 7 bases, and 12 bases lay between the germline ends. CDR3 loop: CASSWGRVEAFF. The CDR3 DNA reads as TGTGCCAGCAGCTGGGGACGGGTTGAAGCTTTCTTT.

Regarding this clonotype: At one boundary the junction diverges from the germline segment, which might be a read error. The V call is TRBV20-1, the J call TRBJ2-7, with 7 bases matching TRBD1. CDR1 DFQATT and CDR2 SNEGSKA come from the germline V gene (reference sequence). CDR3 length: 10 amino acids. The CDR3 region is CSAKGTELRF. CDR3 bases: TGCAGTGCTAAAGGGACAGAACTTCGGTTC.